The entry below gives a single TCR beta chain sequence along with its context. This sample is part of a study of blood T cell repertoires in COVID-19. Study in general: Material from acute and convalescent COVID-19 was sourced from the United States, Italy and Spain. T cells, B-cell-depleted T cells, or PBMCs supplied cDNA or gDNA.

Per the authors' pipeline: Reference gene primer amplification in the assay estimated nucleated cell counts. TCRdb's table, derived via immunoSEQ multiplex PCR, lists solely in-frame clones and lacks some. That table furnishes V, J and clone size, whereas the DNA furnished D and trimming. This table has roughly 410,000 clones, 70% to 90% appearing once. Germline trimming cut 0 bases from V and 6 bases from J; bases unmatched to any gene: 4. The CDR3 is 15 residues long. From germline, CDR1 is SGHVS and CDR2 FQNEAQ. The sample consisted of peripheral blood. The clonotype originates from a man in his forties with acute or convalescent COVID-19. This chain joins TRBV7-8 and TRBJ1-1, with 10 bases lining up with TRBD1. CDR3 amino acids: CASSLAGTGAAEAFF. Written as DNA, the CDR3 is TGTGCCAGCAGCTTAGCCGGGACAGGGGCAGCTGAAGCTTTCTTT.